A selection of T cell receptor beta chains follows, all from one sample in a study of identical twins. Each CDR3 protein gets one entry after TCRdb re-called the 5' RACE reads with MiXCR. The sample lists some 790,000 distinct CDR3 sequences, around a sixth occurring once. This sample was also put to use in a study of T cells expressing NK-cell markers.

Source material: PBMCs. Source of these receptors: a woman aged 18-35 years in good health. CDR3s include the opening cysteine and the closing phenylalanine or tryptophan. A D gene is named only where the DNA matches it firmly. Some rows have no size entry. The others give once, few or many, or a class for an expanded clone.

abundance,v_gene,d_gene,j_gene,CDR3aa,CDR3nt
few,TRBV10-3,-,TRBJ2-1,CAIGSGTSPYNEQFF,TGTGCCATCGGGTCCGGGACAAGTCCCTACAATGAGCAGTTCTTC
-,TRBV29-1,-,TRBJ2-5,CSVEDPSMAVETQYF,TGCAGCGTTGAAGATCCGAGTATGGCGGTAGAGACCCAGTACTTC
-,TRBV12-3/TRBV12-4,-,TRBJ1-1,CASSPTGAGTEAFF,TGTGCCAGCAGTCCCACCGGGGCAGGCACTGAAGCTTTCTTT
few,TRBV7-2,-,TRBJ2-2,CASSFRDGGELFF,TGTGCCAGCAGCTTTCGCGATGGCGGGGAGCTGTTTTTT
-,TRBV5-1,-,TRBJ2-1,CASSQGSFANEQFF,TGCGCCAGCAGCCAGGGGAGTTTTGCCAATGAGCAGTTCTTC
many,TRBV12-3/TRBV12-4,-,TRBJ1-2,CASSYSNYGYTF,TGTGCCAGCAGTTACAGTAACTATGGCTACACCTTC
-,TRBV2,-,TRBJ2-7,CASSEEAHSSYEQYF,TGTGCCAGCAGTGAGGAGGCCCATAGCTCCTACGAGCAGTACTTC
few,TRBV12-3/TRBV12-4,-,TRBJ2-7,CASSLAGSTPEQYF,TGTGCCAGCAGTTTGGCAGGATCCACCCCCGAGCAGTACTTC
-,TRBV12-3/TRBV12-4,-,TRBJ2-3,CASSRSGETDTQYF,TGTGCCAGCAGCCGATCAGGGGAAACAGATACGCAGTATTTT
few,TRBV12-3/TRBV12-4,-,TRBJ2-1,CASSPAGHEQFF,TGTGCCAGCAGCCCCGCGGGGCATGAGCAGTTCTTC
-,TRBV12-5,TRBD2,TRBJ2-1,CASSFPGTSINEQFF,TGTGCTAGTTCTTTCCCCGGGACTAGCATCAATGAGCAGTTCTTC
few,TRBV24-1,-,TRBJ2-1,CATSDPGRGNEQFF,TGTGCCACCAGTGACCCCGGCCGAGGGAATGAGCAGTTCTTC
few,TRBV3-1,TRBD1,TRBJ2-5,CASSPGQGRAQYF,TGTGCCAGCAGCCCGGGACAGGGGAGGGCCCAGTACTTC
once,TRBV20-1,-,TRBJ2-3,CSAGLGPRNADTQYF,TGCAGTGCTGGCCTCGGGCCGAGGAACGCAGATACGCAGTATTTT
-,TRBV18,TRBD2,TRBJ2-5,CASSPSGLVGTQYF,TGTGCCAGCTCACCATCGGGACTAGTGGGGACCCAGTACTTC
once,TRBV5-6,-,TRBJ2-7,CASSTRWGLTYEQYF,TGTGCCAGCAGCACCCGGTGGGGACTCACCTACGAGCAGTACTTC
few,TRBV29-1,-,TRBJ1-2,CSVVASEEYGYTF,TGCAGCGTTGTCGCCAGCGAAGAATATGGCTACACCTTC
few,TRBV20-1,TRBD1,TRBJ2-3,CSARDRDRGSDTQYF,TGCAGTGCTAGAGATAGGGACAGGGGCTCGGATACGCAGTATTTT
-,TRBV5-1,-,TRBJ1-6,CASSLIGSGNSPLHF,TGCGCCAGCAGCTTGATTGGATCGGGTAATTCACCCCTCCACTTT
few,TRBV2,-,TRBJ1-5,CASSEWLGSNQPQHF,TGTGCCAGCAGTGAATGGCTCGGGAGCAATCAGCCCCAGCATTTT
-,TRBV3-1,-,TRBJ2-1,CASSQTRTASRFF,TGTGCCAGCAGCCAAACACGGACCGCGTCTCGGTTCTTC
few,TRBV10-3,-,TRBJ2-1,CAISDGPYNEQFF,TGTGCCATCAGTGACGGACCTTACAATGAGCAGTTCTTC
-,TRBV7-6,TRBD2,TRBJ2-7,CASSSLRGAYEQYF,TGTGCCAGCAGCTCCCTCCGGGGGGCCTACGAGCAGTACTTC
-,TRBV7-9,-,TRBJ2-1,CASSGGPPGFF,TGTGCCAGCAGCGGGGGACCCCCGGGGTTCTTC
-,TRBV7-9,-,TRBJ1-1,CASSLVPGAETEAFF,TGTGCCAGCAGCTTAGTCCCGGGAGCGGAGACTGAAGCTTTCTTT
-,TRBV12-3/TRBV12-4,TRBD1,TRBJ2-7,CASSDRDRAFHEQYF,TGTGCCAGCAGTGACCGGGACAGGGCTTTCCACGAGCAGTACTTC
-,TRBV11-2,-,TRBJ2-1,CASSPVASKPFF,TGTGCCAGCAGTCCCGTGGCAAGCAAGCCGTTCTTC
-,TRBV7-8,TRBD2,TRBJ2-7,CASSLAGLTYEQYF,TGTGCCAGCAGCTTAGCGGGACTAACGTACGAGCAGTACTTC
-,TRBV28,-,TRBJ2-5,CASSSPGAGIEETQYF,TGTGCCAGCAGTTCGCCCGGGGCAGGGATCGAGGAGACCCAGTACTTC
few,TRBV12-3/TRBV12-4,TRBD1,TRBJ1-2,CASSPNRGTGYTF,TGTGCCAGCAGCCCGAACAGGGGGACTGGCTACACCTTC
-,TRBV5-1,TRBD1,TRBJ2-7,CASSLASDRGYEQYF,TGCGCCAGCAGCTTGGCCTCCGACAGGGGCTACGAGCAGTACTTC
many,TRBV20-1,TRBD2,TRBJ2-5,CSASLSGGPGETQYF,TGCAGTGCTAGCCTTAGCGGGGGCCCGGGAGAGACCCAGTACTTC
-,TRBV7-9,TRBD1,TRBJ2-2,CASSIWDSYTGELFF,TGTGCCAGCAGCATCTGGGACAGCTACACCGGGGAGCTGTTTTTT
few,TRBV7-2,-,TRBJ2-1,CASSFAGQYNEQFF,TGTGCCAGCAGCTTCGCGGGACAGTACAATGAGCAGTTCTTC
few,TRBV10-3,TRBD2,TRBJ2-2,CAAIRGSTGELFF,TGTGCCGCAATTCGCGGGAGTACCGGGGAGCTGTTTTTT
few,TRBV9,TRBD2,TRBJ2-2,CASSVSGGIAGELFF,TGTGCCAGCAGCGTCTCCGGGGGGATTGCCGGGGAGCTGTTTTTT
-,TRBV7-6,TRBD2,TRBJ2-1,CASSSMTSGHNEQFF,TGTGCCAGCAGCTCCATGACTAGCGGCCACAATGAGCAGTTCTTC
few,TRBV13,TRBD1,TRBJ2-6,CASAGTGGFSGANVLTF,TGTGCCAGCGCCGGGACAGGGGGATTCTCTGGGGCCAACGTCCTGACTTTC
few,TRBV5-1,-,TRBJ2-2,CASSQAGSYTGELFF,TGCGCCAGCAGCCAAGCCGGGTCCTACACCGGGGAGCTGTTTTTT
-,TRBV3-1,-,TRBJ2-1,CASSQKPGPRQFF,TGTGCCAGCAGCCAGAAACCCGGACCTAGGCAGTTCTTC
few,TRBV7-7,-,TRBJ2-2,CASSFGDRRTGELFF,TGTGCTAGCAGCTTTGGCGACAGGCGCACCGGGGAGCTGTTTTTT
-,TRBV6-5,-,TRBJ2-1,CASSYSIPGQQFF,TGTGCCAGCAGTTACTCGATCCCGGGGCAGCAGTTCTTC
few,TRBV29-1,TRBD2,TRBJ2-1,CSVEDPSGGAYNEQFF,TGCAGCGTTGAAGATCCTAGCGGGGGCGCCTACAATGAGCAGTTCTTC
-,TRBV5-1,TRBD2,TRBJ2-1,CASSLGDYGSYNEQFF,TGCGCCAGCAGCTTGGGGGACTACGGGTCCTACAATGAGCAGTTCTTC
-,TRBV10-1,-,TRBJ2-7,CASSEGQSVYEQYF,TGCGCCAGCAGTGAGGGACAGTCGGTCTACGAGCAGTACTTC
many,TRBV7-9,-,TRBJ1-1,CASSSGLMNTEAFF,TGTGCCAGCAGTTCAGGATTAATGAACACTGAAGCTTTCTTT
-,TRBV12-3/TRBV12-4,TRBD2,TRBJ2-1,CASSLASSGTSGLGEQFF,TGTGCCAGCAGTTTAGCTTCTAGTGGGACTAGCGGTTTGGGTGAGCAGTTCTTC
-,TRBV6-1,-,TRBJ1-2,CASRRQDEGYGYTF,TGTGCCAGCCGACGACAGGACGAGGGCTATGGCTACACCTTC
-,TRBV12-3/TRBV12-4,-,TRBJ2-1,CASSFHGSANEQFF,TGTGCCAGCAGTTTTCACGGGTCGGCTAATGAGCAGTTCTTC
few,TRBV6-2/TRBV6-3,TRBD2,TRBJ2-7,CASSYRSRGSSVEQYF,TGTGCCAGCAGTTACCGGTCGCGCGGGAGTTCGGTTGAGCAGTACTTC
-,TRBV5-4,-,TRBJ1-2,CASSWDSGGYTF,TGTGCCAGCAGCTGGGACTCCGGCGGCTACACCTTC
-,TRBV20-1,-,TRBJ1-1,CSARDRGRSTEAFF,TGCAGTGCTAGAGATAGGGGGAGGAGCACTGAAGCTTTCTTT
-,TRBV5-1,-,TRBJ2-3,CASGTTDTDTQYF,TGCGCCAGCGGAACGACGGACACAGATACGCAGTATTTT
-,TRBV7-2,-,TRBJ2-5,CASSSWTNGGETQYF,TGTGCCAGCAGCTCTTGGACAAACGGTGGAGAGACCCAGTACTTC
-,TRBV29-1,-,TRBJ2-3,CSVDLSTDTQYF,TGCAGCGTTGACCTTAGCACAGATACGCAGTATTTT
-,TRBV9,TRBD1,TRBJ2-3,CASSVEGQWDHTDTQYF,TGTGCCAGCAGCGTAGAGGGACAGTGGGACCACACAGATACGCAGTATTTT
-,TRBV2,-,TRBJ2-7,CASSVVPYEQYF,TGTGCCAGCAGTGTGGTCCCCTACGAGCAGTACTTC